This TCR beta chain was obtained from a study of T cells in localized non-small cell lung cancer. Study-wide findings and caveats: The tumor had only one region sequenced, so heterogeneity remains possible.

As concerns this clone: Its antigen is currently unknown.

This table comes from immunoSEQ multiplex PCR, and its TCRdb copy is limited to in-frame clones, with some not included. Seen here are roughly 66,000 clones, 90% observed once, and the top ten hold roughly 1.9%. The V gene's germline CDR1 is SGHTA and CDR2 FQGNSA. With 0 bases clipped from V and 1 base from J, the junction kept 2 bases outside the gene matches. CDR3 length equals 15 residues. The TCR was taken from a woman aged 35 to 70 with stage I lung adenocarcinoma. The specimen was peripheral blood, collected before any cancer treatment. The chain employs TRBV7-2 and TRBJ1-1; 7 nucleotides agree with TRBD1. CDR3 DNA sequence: TGTGCCAGCAGCTTAGCCCGGGACAGGAACACTGAAGCTTTCTTT. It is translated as CASSLARDRNTEAFF.